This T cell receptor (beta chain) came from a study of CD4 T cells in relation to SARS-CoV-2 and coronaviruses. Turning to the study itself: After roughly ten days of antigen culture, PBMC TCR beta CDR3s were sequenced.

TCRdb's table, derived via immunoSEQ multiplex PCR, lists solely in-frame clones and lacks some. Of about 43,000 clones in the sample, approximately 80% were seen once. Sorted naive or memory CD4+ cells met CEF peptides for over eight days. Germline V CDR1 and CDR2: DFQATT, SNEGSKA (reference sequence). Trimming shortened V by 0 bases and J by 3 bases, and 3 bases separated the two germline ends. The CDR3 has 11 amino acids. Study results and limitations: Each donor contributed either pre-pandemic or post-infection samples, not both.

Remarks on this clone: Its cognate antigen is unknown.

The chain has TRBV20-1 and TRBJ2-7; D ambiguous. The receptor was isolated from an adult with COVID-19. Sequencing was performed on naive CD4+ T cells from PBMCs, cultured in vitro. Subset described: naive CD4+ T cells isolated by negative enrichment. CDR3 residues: CSARENYEQYF. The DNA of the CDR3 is TGCAGTGCTAGAGAAAACTACGAGCAGTACTTC.